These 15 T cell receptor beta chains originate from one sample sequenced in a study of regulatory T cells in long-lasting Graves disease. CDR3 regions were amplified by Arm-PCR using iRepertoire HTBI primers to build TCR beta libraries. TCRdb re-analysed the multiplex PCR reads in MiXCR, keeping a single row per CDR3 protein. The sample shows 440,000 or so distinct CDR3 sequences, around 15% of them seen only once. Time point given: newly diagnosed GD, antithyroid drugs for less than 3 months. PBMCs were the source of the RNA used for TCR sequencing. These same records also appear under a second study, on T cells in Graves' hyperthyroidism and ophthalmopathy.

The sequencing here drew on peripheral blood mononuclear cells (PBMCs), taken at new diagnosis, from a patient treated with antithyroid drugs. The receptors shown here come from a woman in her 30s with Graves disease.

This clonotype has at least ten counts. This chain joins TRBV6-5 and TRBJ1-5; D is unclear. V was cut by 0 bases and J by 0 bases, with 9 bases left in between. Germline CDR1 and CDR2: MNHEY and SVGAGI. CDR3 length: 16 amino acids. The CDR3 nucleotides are TGTGCCAGCAGTTACTCGAGTACCAATAGCAATCAGCCCCAGCATTTT. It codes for CASSYSSTNSNQPQHF.

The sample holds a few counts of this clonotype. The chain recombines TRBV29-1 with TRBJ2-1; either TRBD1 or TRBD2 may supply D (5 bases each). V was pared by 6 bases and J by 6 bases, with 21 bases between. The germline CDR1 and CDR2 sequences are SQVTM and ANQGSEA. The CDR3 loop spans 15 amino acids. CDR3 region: CSVHVSGTRVNEQFF. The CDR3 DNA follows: TGCAGCGTCCACGTGTCGGGGACCAGAGTCAATGAGCAGTTCTTC.

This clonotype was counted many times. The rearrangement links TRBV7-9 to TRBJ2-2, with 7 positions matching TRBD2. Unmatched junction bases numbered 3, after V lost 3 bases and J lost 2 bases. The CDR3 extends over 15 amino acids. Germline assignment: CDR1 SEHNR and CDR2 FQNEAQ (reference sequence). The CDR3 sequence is CASSLSSGNTGELFF. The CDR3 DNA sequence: TGTGCCAGCAGCTTGTCTAGCGGTAACACCGGGGAGCTGTTTTTT.

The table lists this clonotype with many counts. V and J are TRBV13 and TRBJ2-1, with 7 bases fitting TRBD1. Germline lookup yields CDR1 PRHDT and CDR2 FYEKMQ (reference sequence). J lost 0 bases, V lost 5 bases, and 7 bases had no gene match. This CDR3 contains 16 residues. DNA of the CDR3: TGTGCCAGCAGCGGTAGACAGGGAAGCTCCTACAATGAGCAGTTCTTC. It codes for CASSGRQGSSYNEQFF.

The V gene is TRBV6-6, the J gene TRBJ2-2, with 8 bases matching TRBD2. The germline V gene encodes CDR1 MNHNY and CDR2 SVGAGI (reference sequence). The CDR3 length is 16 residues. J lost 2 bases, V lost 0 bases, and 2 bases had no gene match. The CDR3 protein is CASSYSSGSNTGELFF. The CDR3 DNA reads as TGTGCCAGCAGTTACTCGAGCGGGAGTAACACCGGGGAGCTGTTTTTT.

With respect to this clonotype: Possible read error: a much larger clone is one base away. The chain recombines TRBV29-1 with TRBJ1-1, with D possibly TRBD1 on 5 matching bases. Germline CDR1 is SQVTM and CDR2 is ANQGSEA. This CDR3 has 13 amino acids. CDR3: CSVAGRLKTEAFF. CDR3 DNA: TGCAGCGTTGCAGGGAGGTTGAAAACTGAAGCTTTCTTT.

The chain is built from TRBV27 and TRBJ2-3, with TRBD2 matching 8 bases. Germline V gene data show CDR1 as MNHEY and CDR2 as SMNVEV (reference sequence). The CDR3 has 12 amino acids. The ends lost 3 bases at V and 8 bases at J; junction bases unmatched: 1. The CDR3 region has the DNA TGTGCCAGCAGTTTTAGCGGGGCTACGCAGTATTTT. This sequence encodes CASSFSGATQYF.

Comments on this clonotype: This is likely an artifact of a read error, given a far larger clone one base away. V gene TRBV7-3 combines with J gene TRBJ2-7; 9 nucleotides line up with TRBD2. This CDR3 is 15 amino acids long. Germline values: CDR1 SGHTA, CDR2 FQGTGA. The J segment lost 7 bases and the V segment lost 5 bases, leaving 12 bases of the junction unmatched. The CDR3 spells CASSTTGREGNEQYF. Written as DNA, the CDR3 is TGTGCCAGCAGCACGACGGGGCGGGAGGGGAATGAGCAGTACTTC.

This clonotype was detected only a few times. CDR3 nucleotide sequence: TGTGCCAGCAGCTTAGCGGGTCGGTGGCTAGCGGAGGGGTACAATGAGCAGTTCTTC. Translated, it gives CASSLAGRWLAEGYNEQFF. V usage is TRBV7-9 and J usage is TRBJ2-1, with 7 bases fitting TRBD2. The germline CDR1 and CDR2 sequences are SEHNR and FQNEAQ (reference sequence). The CDR3 sequence is 19 residues long. The J segment lost 4 bases and the V segment lost 0 bases, leaving 15 bases of the junction unmatched.

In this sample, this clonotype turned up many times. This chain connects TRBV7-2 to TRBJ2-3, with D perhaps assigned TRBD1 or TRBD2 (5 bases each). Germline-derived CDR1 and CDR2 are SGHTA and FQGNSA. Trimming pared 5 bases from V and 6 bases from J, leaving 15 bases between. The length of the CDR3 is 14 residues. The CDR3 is CASSRPGRVDTQYF. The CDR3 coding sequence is TGTGCCAGCAGCAGGCCAGGGCGGGTGGATACGCAGTATTTT. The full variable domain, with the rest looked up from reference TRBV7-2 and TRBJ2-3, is GAGVSQSPSNKVTEKGKDVELRCDPISGHTALYWYRQSLGQGLEFLIYFQGNSAPDKSGLPSDRFSAERTGGSVSTLTIQRTQQEDSAVYLCASSRPGRVDTQYFGPGTRLTVL.

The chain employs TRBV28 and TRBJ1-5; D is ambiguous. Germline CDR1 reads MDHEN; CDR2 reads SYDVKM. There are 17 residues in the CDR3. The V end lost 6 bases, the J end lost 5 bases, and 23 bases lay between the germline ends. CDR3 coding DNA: TGTGCCAGCAGCCCGAGAAGGTCGTCTGTCCATGATCAGCCCCAGCATTTT. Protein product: CASSPRRSSVHDQPQHF.

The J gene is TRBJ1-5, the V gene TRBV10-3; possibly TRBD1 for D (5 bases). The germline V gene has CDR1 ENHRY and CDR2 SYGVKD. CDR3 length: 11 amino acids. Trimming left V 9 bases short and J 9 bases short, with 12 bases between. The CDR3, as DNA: TGTGCCATTGGGGACCTTGGGCCCCAGCATTTT. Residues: CAIGDLGPQHF.

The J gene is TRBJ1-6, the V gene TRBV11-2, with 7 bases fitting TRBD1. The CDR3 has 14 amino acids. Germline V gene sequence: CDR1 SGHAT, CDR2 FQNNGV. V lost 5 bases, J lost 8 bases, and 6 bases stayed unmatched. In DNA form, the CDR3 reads TGTGCCAGCAGCCCCCGACAGGGAGATTCACCCCTCCACTTT. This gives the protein CASSPRQGDSPLHF.

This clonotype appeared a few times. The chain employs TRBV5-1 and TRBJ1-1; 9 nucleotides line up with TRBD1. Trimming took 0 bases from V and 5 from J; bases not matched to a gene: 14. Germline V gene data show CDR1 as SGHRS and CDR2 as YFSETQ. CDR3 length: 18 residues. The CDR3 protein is CASSLVKSTGGLRTEAFF. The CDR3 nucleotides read TGCGCCAGCAGCTTGGTTAAATCGACAGGGGGGTTGAGAACTGAAGCTTTCTTT.

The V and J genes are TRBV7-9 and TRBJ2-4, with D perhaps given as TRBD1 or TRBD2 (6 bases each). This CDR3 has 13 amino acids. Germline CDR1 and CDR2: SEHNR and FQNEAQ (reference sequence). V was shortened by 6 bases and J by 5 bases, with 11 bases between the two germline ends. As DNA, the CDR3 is TGTGCCAGCAGTCGGGGGCAAGAAAACATTCAGTACTTC. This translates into CASSRGQENIQYF.